Below, one T cell receptor (beta chain) is given with its context. Sequencing used immunoSEQ multiplex PCR; TCRdb keeps in-frame clones, though not all of them. The sample lists 110,000 or so clones; just under 90% were seen once. The sample comes from a study of blood T cell repertoires in COVID-19. About the study: The origin of the acute and convalescent COVID-19 samples was the United States, Italy and Spain.

Germline V lookup: CDR1 GTSNPN, CDR2 SVGIG (reference sequence). The CDR3 sequence is 11 residues long. The V segment lost 5 bases and the J segment 6 bases; nucleotides outside the gene matches: 3. The gene calls are TRBV30 and TRBJ1-2; 7 bases align to TRBD1. This clonotype was sampled from a woman aged 45-65 years with acute or convalescent COVID-19. Sequenced input: peripheral blood. The CDR3 is CAWETGNGYTF. The CDR3 DNA sequence: TGTGCCTGGGAGACAGGGAATGGCTACACCTTC.